This section outlines one T cell receptor (beta chain) sequence together with its context. The sample originates from a study of blood T cell repertoires in COVID-19. In the original processing: It was from reference gene primer amplification that nucleated cell counts were estimated. Some clones are missing from TCRdb's copy, which holds only in-frame ones; the method was immunoSEQ multiplex PCR. That table is the source of V, J and clone size, and D and trimming were worked out from the DNA. The sample yields about 72,000 clones, approximately 85% seen once. The CDR3 consists of 16 residues. The chain carries TRBV21-1 and TRBJ1-5. TRBV21-1 is a pseudogene segment. The sequencing input was peripheral blood. This clonotype was obtained from a woman of 80 years or more with active or convalescent COVID-19. As DNA, the CDR3 is TGTGCCAGCAGCCCCCGAGGGAGGTCCTCCAATCAGCCCCAGCATTTT. Translation: CASSPRGRSSNQPQHF.